Sequencing of this T cell receptor (beta chain) was carried out in a study of technical replicates of blood from a handful of donors. The CDR3 is 15 amino acids. CDR1 is MNHEY and CDR2 is SVGAGI in the germline V gene. V was cut by 4 bases and J by 1 base, with 13 bases left in between. Sequencing was performed with immunoSEQ multiplex PCR; in TCRdb, only in-frame clones are kept and a portion is missing. The data hold about 91,000 clones, with 92% observed a single time. The chain is built from TRBV6-5 and TRBJ1-2; D uncertain. Sequencing was performed on T cells isolated from PBMCs. This TCR was sampled from a human donor in good health. CDR3: CASSSPSGNNYGYTF. The CDR3 DNA is TGTGCCAGCAGTTCCCCCAGCGGGAATAACTATGGCTACACCTTC.